The rows below give T cell receptor beta chains drawn from one sample of a study of blood T cell repertoires in COVID-19. Here immunoSEQ multiplex PCR was the method, and the copy in TCRdb shows in-frame clones only, minus some. The data hold 130,000 to 150,000 clones, with about four fifths observed a single time. Sample: peripheral blood. These receptors came from a human donor with acute or convalescent COVID-19. The donor label of this sample is uncertain. The CDR3 runs from the conserved cysteine through the conserved F or W. D genes are given only for firm matches. The size field is filled for only some rows; it gives once, few, many or a size class.

clone size	D gene	V gene	J gene	CDR3 length	CDR3 protein	CDR3 DNA
NA	NA	TRBV25-1	TRBJ2-3	15	CASSFGGGSTDTQYF	TGTGCCAGCAGTTTCGGGGGAGGTAGCACAGATACGCAGTATTTT
NA	NA	TRBV7-6	TRBJ1-2	15	CASSLGATENYGYTF	TGTGCCAGCAGCTTAGGGGCCACGGAAAACTATGGCTACACCTTC
NA	TRBD1	TRBV18	TRBJ2-4	16	CASSPPSGQAQNIQYF	TGTGCCAGCTCACCACCGTCAGGACAGGCACAAAACATTCAGTACTTC
NA	NA	TRBV6-5	TRBJ1-1	13	CASSQTGTTEAFF	TGTGCCAGCAGCCAAACAGGGACCACTGAAGCTTTCTTT
NA	TRBD1	TRBV9	TRBJ2-7	14	CASSPGQGNYEQYF	TGTGCCAGCAGCCCTGGACAGGGGAACTACGAGCAGTACTTC
NA	NA	TRBV14	TRBJ1-2	16	CASSQDEVIPVRGYTF	TGTGCCAGCAGCCAAGATGAGGTTATCCCGGTGAGGGGCTACACCTTC
few	NA	TRBV6-5	TRBJ2-5	13	CASSYGGQETQYF	TGTGCCAGCAGTTACGGGGGGCAAGAGACCCAGTACTTC
NA	NA	TRBV30	TRBJ1-6	13	CAWAGATNSPLHF	TGTGCCTGGGCGGGGGCTACCAATTCACCCCTCCACTTT
NA	NA	TRBV9	TRBJ1-2	11	CASSLNYGYTF	TGTGCCAGCAGCCTTAACTATGGCTACACCTTC
NA	TRBD1	TRBV7-8	TRBJ2-1	17	CASSLETGTATYNEQFF	TGTGCCAGCAGCTTAGAAACCGGGACAGCTACCTACAATGAGCAGTTCTTC
NA	NA	TRBV19	TRBJ2-1	16	CASSSLVGAFYNEQFF	TGTGCCAGTAGTTCCCTGGTGGGGGCCTTTTACAATGAGCAGTTCTTC
NA	NA	TRBV5-1	TRBJ2-1	15	CASSYLSGNSREQFF	TGCGCCAGCAGCTATCTTTCCGGGAATTCGCGGGAGCAGTTCTTC
NA	TRBD1	TRBV9	TRBJ1-6	20	CASSAAGQGVSSSYNSPLHF	TGTGCCAGCAGCGCAGCCGGACAGGGGGTTTCAAGCTCCTATAATTCACCCCTCCACTTT
NA	NA	TRBV27	TRBJ1-1	15	CASRSLMDGRTEAFF	TGTGCCAGCAGATCCCTGATGGACGGGAGGACTGAAGCTTTCTTT
NA	NA	TRBV15	TRBJ1-3	15	CATSRDMQAGNTIYF	TGTGCCACCAGCAGAGATATGCAGGCTGGAAACACCATATATTTT
few	NA	TRBV4-1	TRBJ1-2	19	CASSQGGPSFKLGGYGYTF	TGCGCCAGCAGCCAAGGGGGCCCGTCTTTCAAACTGGGTGGCTATGGCTACACCTTC
NA	TRBD1	TRBV6-5	TRBJ1-3	15	CASKDRVPSGNTIYF	TGTGCCAGCAAGGACAGGGTTCCCTCTGGAAACACCATATATTTT
NA	NA	TRBV11-2	TRBJ2-2	16	CASSFTRVGNTGELFF	TGTGCCAGCAGCTTTACCAGGGTGGGGAACACCGGGGAGCTGTTTTTT
NA	NA	TRBV21-1	TRBJ2-2	15	CASSKENEAPGELFF	TGTGCCAGCAGCAAAGAGAATGAAGCGCCCGGGGAGCTGTTTTTT
NA	NA	TRBV3-1/TRBV3-2	TRBJ2-3	14	CASSPATGRDTQYF	TGTGCCAGCAGCCCAGCGACAGGGAGGGATACGCAGTATTTT
NA	NA	TRBV5-5	TRBJ1-2	16	CASSPRVGGKDYGYTF	TGTGCCAGCAGCCCAAGGGTCGGGGGTAAAGACTATGGCTACACCTTC
NA	TRBD1	TRBV28	TRBJ1-4	14	CASSPGQGREKLFF	TGTGCCAGCAGTCCCGGACAGGGGAGGGAAAAACTGTTTTTT
NA	NA	TRBV11-2	TRBJ2-5	17	CASSFKNTGLALETQYF	TGTGCCAGCAGCTTTAAAAATACAGGGCTGGCTCTGGAGACCCAGTACTTC
NA	TRBD2	TRBV15	TRBJ2-5	17	CATSSGGLAGTGETQYF	TGTGCCACCAGCAGCGGGGGACTAGCGGGGACGGGAGAGACCCAGTACTTC
NA	TRBD1	TRBV30	TRBJ1-2	13	CAWNLGQGAGYTF	TGTGCCTGGAACCTAGGACAGGGGGCTGGCTACACCTTC
NA	TRBD1	TRBV19	TRBJ1-1	15	CASSTRRDRDTEAFF	TGTGCCAGTAGTACCCGCCGGGACAGGGACACTGAAGCTTTCTTT
NA	TRBD1	TRBV19	TRBJ2-1	19	CASSIRGQGNSATYNEQFF	TGTGCCAGTAGTATTCGGGGACAGGGTAATTCGGCCACCTACAATGAGCAGTTCTTC
NA	NA	TRBV2	TRBJ1-5	14	CASRWEGGLGPQHF	TGTGCCAGCCGCTGGGAAGGGGGTTTGGGGCCCCAGCATTTT
NA	NA	TRBV29-1	TRBJ1-2	13	CSVGQDANYGYTF	TGCAGCGTTGGACAGGATGCTAACTATGGCTACACCTTC
NA	TRBD1	TRBV7-9	TRBJ2-5	15	CASSQTGAPQETQYF	TGTGCCAGCAGTCAAACAGGGGCCCCCCAAGAGACCCAGTACTTC
NA	NA	TRBV5-1	TRBJ1-1	13	CASAIQGGTEAFF	TGCGCCAGCGCTATACAGGGCGGCACTGAAGCTTTCTTT
once	TRBD2	TRBV11-3	TRBJ2-1	17	CASSLLGGGGAYNEQFF	TGTGCCAGCAGCCTCCTTGGCGGCGGGGGGGCGTACAATGAGCAGTTCTTC
NA	NA	TRBV2	TRBJ2-3	12	CAALVSRDTQYF	TGTGCCGCTTTGGTAAGCCGAGATACGCAGTATTTT
NA	NA	TRBV24-1	TRBJ2-4	15	CATSDSRGVKNIQYF	TGTGCCACCAGTGATTCGCGGGGAGTCAAAAACATTCAGTACTTC
NA	TRBD1	TRBV6-5	TRBJ1-2	13	CASRTGIDYGYTF	TGTGCCAGCAGGACAGGGATTGACTATGGCTACACCTTC
NA	TRBD2	TRBV5-1	TRBJ2-1	15	CASSLVTSGYNEQFF	TGCGCCAGCAGCTTGGTCACTAGCGGGTACAATGAGCAGTTCTTC
NA	NA	TRBV4-1	TRBJ1-4	14	CASSLTGVEVKLFF	TGCGCCAGCAGCCTAACAGGAGTAGAAGTAAAACTGTTTTTT
NA	TRBD1	TRBV30	TRBJ1-3	14	CARSGTVSGNTIYF	TGTGCCCGATCCGGGACAGTCTCTGGAAACACCATATATTTT
NA	NA	TRBV20-1	TRBJ1-2	13	CSASRQESSGYTF	TGCAGTGCTAGTCGACAGGAGAGTAGTGGCTACACCTTC
NA	TRBD1	TRBV7-9	TRBJ1-4	16	CASSLALVTGSEKLFF	TGTGCCAGCAGCTTAGCACTCGTGACAGGGAGCGAAAAACTGTTTTTT
NA	NA	TRBV4-1	TRBJ2-3	13	CASSQPFTDTQYF	TGCGCCAGCAGCCAACCTTTCACAGATACGCAGTATTTT